The rows below give T cell receptor beta chains drawn from one sample of a study of blood T cell repertoires in COVID-19. Sequencing used immunoSEQ multiplex PCR; TCRdb keeps in-frame clones, though not all of them. Seen here are some 40,000 clones, 80% to 90% observed once, and the top ten hold around a fifth. The sequencing input was peripheral blood. These TCRs come from a man between 65 and 85 years old with acute or convalescent COVID-19. The CDR3 runs from the conserved cysteine through the conserved F or W. A D gene is named only where the DNA matches it firmly. For some rows the clone size is stated as once, few or many, or as a class when expanded; others skip it.

>NA|NA|TRBJ1-5|TRBV29-1
CSVLGQTNQPQHF
TGCAGCGTACTCGGACAGACTAATCAGCCCCAGCATTTT
>NA|NA|TRBJ1-6|TRBV7-9
CASSLESGGNSPLHF
TGTGCCAGCAGCTTAGAGTCTGGGGGCAACTCACCCCTCCACTTT
>medium-sized|NA|TRBJ2-2|TRBV5-4
CASSLEGGRTGELFF
TGTGCCAGCAGCCTGGAGGGGGGGCGGACCGGGGAGCTGTTTTTT
>NA|TRBD1|TRBJ1-1|TRBV27
CASSLYRRGERDTEAFF
TGTGCCAGCAGTTTATACCGCAGGGGGGAAAGGGACACTGAAGCTTTCTTT
>NA|TRBD1|TRBJ1-6|TRBV5-4
CASSLGGTASPLHF
TGTGCCAGCAGCTTGGGAGGGACAGCCTCACCCCTCCACTTT
>NA|TRBD1|TRBJ2-7|TRBV10-3
CAIGTGEAYEQYF
TGTGCCATCGGGACAGGGGAGGCGTACGAGCAGTACTTC
>NA|TRBD2|TRBJ2-5|TRBV18
CASSPWEGSVETQYF
TGTGCCAGCTCACCATGGGAGGGTTCGGTAGAGACCCAGTACTTC
>once|TRBD2|TRBJ2-5|TRBV2
CASSEFPPLAGGRETQYF
TGTGCCAGCAGTGAATTTCCTCCCCTAGCGGGAGGACGAGAGACCCAGTACTTC
>NA|TRBD1|TRBJ2-7|TRBV6-4
CASSVRQGLPYEQYF
TGTGCCAGCAGTGTACGACAGGGTTTACCCTACGAGCAGTACTTC
>few|NA|TRBJ1-1|TRBV5-8
CASSFPFGGTEAFF
TGTGCCAGCAGCTTCCCTTTCGGTGGCACTGAAGCTTTCTTT
>NA|TRBD2|TRBJ2-1|TRBV4-2
CASSPTSGRSNNEQFF
TGTGCCAGCAGCCCTACTAGCGGGAGGAGTAACAATGAGCAGTTCTTC
>NA|NA|TRBJ2-3|TRBV7-2
CASSFQGTDTQYF
TGTGCCAGCAGCTTTCAGGGGACAGATACGCAGTATTTT
>NA|NA|TRBJ2-7|TRBV2
CASSELYEQYF
TGTGCCAGCAGTGAACTCTACGAGCAGTACTTC
>NA|NA|TRBJ1-2|TRBV5-1
CASTLGGPNYGYTF
TGCGCCAGCACCCTGGGGGGTCCTAACTATGGCTACACCTTC
>NA|TRBD1|TRBJ1-1|TRBV11-2
CASSWTGRTEAFF
TGTGCCAGCAGCTGGACAGGGCGCACTGAAGCTTTCTTT
>NA|NA|TRBJ2-1|TRBV24-1
CATSVTRGTGYNEQFF
TGTGCCACCAGTGTTACCAGGGGAACTGGATACAATGAGCAGTTCTTC
>once|TRBD2|TRBJ2-2|TRBV5-1
CASSLVSGLAGGANTGELFF
TGCGCCAGCAGCTTGGTCTCCGGACTAGCGGGAGGGGCGAACACCGGGGAGCTGTTTTTT
>NA|TRBD1|TRBJ1-1|TRBV6-4
CASRKDRVNTEAFF
TGTGCCAGCAGAAAGGACAGGGTGAACACTGAAGCTTTCTTT
>NA|NA|TRBJ1-1|TRBV29-1
CSALSRSGTEAFF
TGCAGCGCCCTATCCCGATCGGGCACTGAAGCTTTCTTT
>NA|NA|TRBJ1-2|TRBV18
CASSPDSRGEANYGYTF
TGTGCCAGCTCACCGGACTCCCGGGGTGAGGCTAACTATGGCTACACCTTC
>once|NA|TRBJ2-1|TRBV7-9
CASSLESAGQFF
TGTGCCAGCAGCTTAGAATCGGCGGGACAGTTCTTC
>NA|NA|TRBJ2-2|TRBV2
CAGNWGETGELFF
TGTGCCGGAAACTGGGGGGAAACCGGGGAGCTGTTTTTT
>NA|NA|TRBJ2-7|TRBV27
CASSPSGLGEQYF
TGTGCCAGCAGTCCCTCCGGACTCGGCGAGCAGTACTTC
>NA|NA|TRBJ1-1|TRBV7-2
CASSFVVGGGTEAFF
TGTGCCAGCAGCTTTGTGGTTGGGGGAGGGACTGAAGCTTTCTTT
>NA|NA|TRBJ1-2|TRBV27
CASSSTRDLYGYTF
TGTGCCAGCAGTTCGACCAGGGATCTTTATGGCTACACCTTC
>NA|NA|TRBJ2-5|TRBV5-6
CASSFDYFGGGGETQYF
TGTGCCAGCAGCTTCGACTACTTCGGAGGTGGAGGCGAGACCCAGTACTTC
>NA|NA|TRBJ1-5|TRBV29-1
CSALDGLGNQPQHF
TGCAGCGCCCTCGATGGCCTCGGCAATCAGCCCCAGCATTTT
>NA|NA|TRBJ1-2|TRBV15
CATSRDQNYGYTF
TGTGCCACCAGCAGAGATCAGAACTATGGCTACACCTTC
>NA|NA|TRBJ2-2|TRBV28
CASRRISGELFF
TGTGCCAGCAGGAGGATTTCTGGGGAGCTGTTTTTT
>NA|NA|TRBJ2-5|TRBV24-1
CATSDSSAQGQETQYF
TGTGCCACCAGTGATTCTAGCGCCCAGGGACAAGAGACCCAGTACTTC
>NA|NA|TRBJ2-7|TRBV5-1
CASSRSAEVYEQYF
TGCGCCAGCAGCCGGAGCGCAGAAGTATACGAGCAGTACTTC
>NA|NA|TRBJ1-4|TRBV3-1/TRBV3-2
CASSQPKRTTNEKLFF
TGTGCCAGCAGCCAACCAAAGAGAACAACTAATGAAAAACTGTTTTTT
>NA|NA|TRBJ2-7|TRBV28
CASRPGFSYEQYF
TGTGCCAGTCGTCCAGGGTTCTCCTACGAGCAGTACTTC
>NA|TRBD2|TRBJ2-7|TRBV5-5
CASSLGTSGWDYEQYF
TGTGCCAGCAGCCTAGGGACTAGCGGTTGGGACTACGAGCAGTACTTC
>NA|TRBD1|TRBJ2-3|TRBV5-1
CASSLGQGRTDTQYF
TGCGCCAGCAGCTTGGGACAGGGGAGGACAGATACGCAGTATTTT
>NA|NA|TRBJ1-2|TRBV5-1
CASSPAPTDYGYTF
TGCGCCAGCAGCCCGGCCCCGACAGACTATGGCTACACCTTC
>few|NA|TRBJ2-2|TRBV25-1
CASTRVDGGELFF
TGTGCCAGCACCCGGGTTGATGGCGGGGAGCTGTTTTTT
>NA|NA|TRBJ2-7|TRBV5-5
CASSDRRRDGDEQYF
TGTGCCAGCAGTGACCGGAGGAGGGATGGGGACGAGCAGTACTTC
>NA|TRBD1|TRBJ1-1|TRBV19
CASRRIGQENTEAFF
TGTGCCAGTAGGAGGATCGGACAGGAGAACACTGAAGCTTTCTTT
>few|NA|TRBJ2-5|TRBV6-5
CASSYSKQRQETQYF
TGTGCCAGCAGTTACTCGAAACAGAGACAAGAGACCCAGTACTTC
>NA|NA|TRBJ2-1|TRBV3-1/TRBV3-2
CASSPVLPAPYSGEQFF
TGTGCCAGCAGTCCCGTCTTACCAGCACCATATTCCGGGGAGCAGTTCTTC
>NA|TRBD2|TRBJ2-2|TRBV5-4
CASSTGTSGRDGELFF
TGTGCCAGCAGCACCGGGACTAGCGGGAGGGACGGGGAGCTGTTTTTT
>NA|TRBD1|TRBJ2-7|TRBV13
CASSAYGTGFYEQYF
TGTGCCAGCAGCGCCTACGGGACAGGTTTTTACGAGCAGTACTTC
>NA|NA|TRBJ1-4|TRBV21-1
CASSMGQQGVLTNEKLFF
TGTGCCAGCAGCATGGGTCAGCAGGGGGTTCTGACTAATGAAAAACTGTTTTTT
>NA|TRBD1|TRBJ2-5|TRBV6-5
CASSSGGRETQYF
TGTGCCAGCAGTTCAGGGGGCAGGGAGACCCAGTACTTC
>NA|NA|TRBJ1-3|TRBV5-4
CASSLGGAGGNTIYF
TGTGCCAGCAGCTTGGGGGGCGCGGGAGGAAACACCATATATTTT
>NA|TRBD2|TRBJ2-3|TRBV19
CASTGTNTDTQYF
TGTGCCAGCACCGGGACTAACACAGATACGCAGTATTTT
>NA|TRBD1|TRBJ2-3|TRBV11-3
CASSSTGGSEDTQYF
TGTGCCAGCAGTTCAACAGGGGGCAGCGAGGATACGCAGTATTTT
>NA|TRBD1|TRBJ2-5|TRBV10-3
CAIRDRLGETQYF
TGTGCCATCAGGGACAGGTTGGGCGAGACCCAGTACTTC
>NA|NA|TRBJ1-2|TRBV6-4
CASSEDSTGTNYGYTF
TGTGCCAGCAGTGAGGATAGCACCGGGACTAACTATGGCTACACCTTC
>NA|NA|TRBJ1-3|TRBV9
CASSVQGNSGNTIYF
TGTGCCAGCAGCGTCCAGGGGAACTCTGGAAACACCATATATTTT
>NA|TRBD1|TRBJ1-6|TRBV28
CASTGTGGNSPLHF
TGTGCCAGCACGGGGACAGGGGGAAATTCACCCCTCCACTTT
>NA|TRBD2|TRBJ2-3|TRBV4-3
CASSPGLASDTQYF
TGCGCCAGCAGCCCGGGACTAGCATCCGATACGCAGTATTTT
>NA|TRBD2|TRBJ2-2|TRBV18
CASSPRREGTGELFF
TGTGCCAGCTCACCGAGAAGGGAGGGCACCGGGGAGCTGTTTTTT
>NA|TRBD2|TRBJ2-5|TRBV28
CASSFPRGGQETQYF
TGTGCCAGCAGTTTCCCCCGCGGGGGCCAAGAGACCCAGTACTTC
>NA|NA|TRBJ2-3|TRBV12-3/TRBV12-4
CASSGAYTQYF
TGTGCCAGCAGCGGAGCCTATACGCAGTATTTT
>NA|NA|TRBJ1-2|TRBV7-8
CASSLDGQGNYGYTF
TGTGCCAGCAGCTTAGATGGTCAGGGAAACTATGGCTACACCTTC
>NA|NA|TRBJ1-4|TRBV29-1
CSVSQGLGEKLFF
TGCAGCGTTTCCCAGGGGTTAGGTGAAAAACTGTTTTTT
>NA|NA|TRBJ1-3|TRBV3-1/TRBV3-2
CASSQLISTEGNTIYF
TGTGCCAGCAGCCAACTTATATCAACGGAGGGAAACACCATATATTTT